This entry concerns a single T cell receptor (beta chain). Antigen: not known. This sample was included in a study of shared clonotypes between healthy human individuals. Profiled with immunoSEQ multiplex PCR; TCRdb holds only in-frame clones, not every one. The sample includes millions of clones, 93% seen only once; the top ten take 1.5% to 2%. Study-level results: Sampling was confined to blood; repertoires within tissues likely differ. Researchers found naive subsets generally carried larger estimated richness than memory subsets.

V dropped 5 bases and J dropped 4 bases, with 22 bases sitting between them. The CDR3 is 17 amino acids. Germline values: CDR1 SGHNT, CDR2 YENEEA. Only CD45RO-negative cells positively selected for CCR7 counted as naive CD8 cells, so terminally differentiated effector memory CD45RA+ cells were excluded. J is TRBJ2-3 and V is TRBV11-3; D might be TRBD2 (8 bases). Material for sequencing was naive CD8+ T cells from PBMCs. The sequence was collected from a man aged 18 to 30 in good health. Some clones in this sample may be carry-over from other donors' samples. The CDR3 is CASSPGGGRGLSDTQYF. In nucleotides, the CDR3 is TGTGCCAGCAGCCCGGGAGGGGGCAGGGGATTATCAGATACGCAGTATTTT.